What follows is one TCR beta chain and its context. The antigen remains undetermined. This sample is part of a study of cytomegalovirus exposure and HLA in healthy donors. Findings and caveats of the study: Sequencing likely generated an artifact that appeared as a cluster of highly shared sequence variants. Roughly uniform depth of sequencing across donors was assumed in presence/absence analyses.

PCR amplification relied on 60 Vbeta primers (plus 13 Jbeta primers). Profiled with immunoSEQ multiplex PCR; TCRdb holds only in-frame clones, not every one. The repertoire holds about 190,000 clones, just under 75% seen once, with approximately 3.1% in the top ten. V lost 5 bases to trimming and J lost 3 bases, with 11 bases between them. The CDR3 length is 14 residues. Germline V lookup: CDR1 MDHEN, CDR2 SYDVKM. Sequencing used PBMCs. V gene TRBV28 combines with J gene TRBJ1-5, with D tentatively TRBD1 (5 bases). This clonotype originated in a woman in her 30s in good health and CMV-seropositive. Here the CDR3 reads CASSTGGPNQPQHF. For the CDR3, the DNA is TGTGCCAGCAGTACCGGGGGTCCCAATCAGCCCCAGCATTTT.